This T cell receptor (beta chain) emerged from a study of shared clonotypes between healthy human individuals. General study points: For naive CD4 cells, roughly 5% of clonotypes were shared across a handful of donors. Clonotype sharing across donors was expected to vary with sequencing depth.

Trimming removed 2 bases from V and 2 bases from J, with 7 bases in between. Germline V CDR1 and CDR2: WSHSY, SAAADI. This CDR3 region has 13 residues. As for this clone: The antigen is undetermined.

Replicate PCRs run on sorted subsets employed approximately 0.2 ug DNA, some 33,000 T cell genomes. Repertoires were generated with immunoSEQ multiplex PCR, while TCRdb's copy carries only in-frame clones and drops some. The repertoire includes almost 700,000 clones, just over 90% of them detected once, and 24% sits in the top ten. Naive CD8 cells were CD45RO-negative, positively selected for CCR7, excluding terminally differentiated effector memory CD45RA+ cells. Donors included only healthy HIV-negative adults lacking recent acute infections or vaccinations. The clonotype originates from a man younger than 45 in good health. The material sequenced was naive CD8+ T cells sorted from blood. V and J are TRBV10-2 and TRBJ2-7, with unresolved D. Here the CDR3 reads CASSEGFTYEQYF. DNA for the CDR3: TGCGCCAGCAGTGAGGGCTTTACCTACGAGCAGTACTTC.